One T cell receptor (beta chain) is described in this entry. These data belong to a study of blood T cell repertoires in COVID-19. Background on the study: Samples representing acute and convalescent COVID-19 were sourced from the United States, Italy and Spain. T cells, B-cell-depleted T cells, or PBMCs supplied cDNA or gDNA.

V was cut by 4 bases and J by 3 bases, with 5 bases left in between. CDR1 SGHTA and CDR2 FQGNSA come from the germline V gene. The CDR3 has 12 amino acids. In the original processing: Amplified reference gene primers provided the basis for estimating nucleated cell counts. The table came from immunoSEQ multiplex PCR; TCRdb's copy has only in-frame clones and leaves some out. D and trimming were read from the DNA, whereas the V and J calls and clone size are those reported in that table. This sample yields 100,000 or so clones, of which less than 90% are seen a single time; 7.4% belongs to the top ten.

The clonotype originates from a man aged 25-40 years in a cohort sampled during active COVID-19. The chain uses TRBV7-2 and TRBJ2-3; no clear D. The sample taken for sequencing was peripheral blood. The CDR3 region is CASSSRTDTQYF. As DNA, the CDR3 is TGTGCCAGCAGCTCTCGTACAGATACGCAGTATTTT.